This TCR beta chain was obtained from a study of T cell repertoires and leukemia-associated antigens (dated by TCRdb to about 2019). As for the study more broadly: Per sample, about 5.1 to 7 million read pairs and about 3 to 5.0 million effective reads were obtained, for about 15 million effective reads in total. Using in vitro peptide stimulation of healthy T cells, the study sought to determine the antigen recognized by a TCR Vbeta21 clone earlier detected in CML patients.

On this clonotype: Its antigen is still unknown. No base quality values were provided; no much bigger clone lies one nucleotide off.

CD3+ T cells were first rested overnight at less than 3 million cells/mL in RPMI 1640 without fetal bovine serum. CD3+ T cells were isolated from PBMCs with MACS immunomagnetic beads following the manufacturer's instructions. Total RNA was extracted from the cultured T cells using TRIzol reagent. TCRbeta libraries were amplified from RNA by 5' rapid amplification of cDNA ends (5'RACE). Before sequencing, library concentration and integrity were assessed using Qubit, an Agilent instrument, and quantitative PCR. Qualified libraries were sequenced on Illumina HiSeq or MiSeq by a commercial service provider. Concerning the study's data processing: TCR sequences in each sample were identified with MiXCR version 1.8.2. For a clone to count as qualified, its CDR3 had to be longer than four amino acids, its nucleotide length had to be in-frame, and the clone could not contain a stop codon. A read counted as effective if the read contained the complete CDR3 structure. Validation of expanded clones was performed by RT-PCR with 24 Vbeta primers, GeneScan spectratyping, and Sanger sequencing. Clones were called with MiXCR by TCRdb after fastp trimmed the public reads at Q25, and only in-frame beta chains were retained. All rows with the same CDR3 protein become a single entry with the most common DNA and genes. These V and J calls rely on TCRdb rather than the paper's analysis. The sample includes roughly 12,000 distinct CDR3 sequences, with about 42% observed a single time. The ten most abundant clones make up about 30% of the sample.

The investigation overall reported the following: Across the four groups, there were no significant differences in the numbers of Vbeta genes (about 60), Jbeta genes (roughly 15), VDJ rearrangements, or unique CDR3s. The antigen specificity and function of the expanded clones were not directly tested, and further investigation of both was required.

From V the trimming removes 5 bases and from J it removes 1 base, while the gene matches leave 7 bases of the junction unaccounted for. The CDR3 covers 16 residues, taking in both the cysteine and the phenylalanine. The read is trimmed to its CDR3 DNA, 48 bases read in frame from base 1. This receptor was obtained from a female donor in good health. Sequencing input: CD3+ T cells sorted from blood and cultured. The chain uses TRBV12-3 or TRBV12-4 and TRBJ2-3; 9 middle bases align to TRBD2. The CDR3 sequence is CASSLKRLAGTDTQYF. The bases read TGTGCCAGCAGTCTGAAGCGACTAGCGGGCACAGATACGCAGTATTTT.